This record covers a single T cell receptor (beta chain). Its antigen target is currently unknown. No base quality information exists; no much larger clone differs at one position. The source of the sample is a study of CD8 T cells in ankylosing spondylitis (dated by TCRdb to the late 2010s). About the investigation overall: The study profiled T cell receptor beta repertoires in healthy donors and ankylosing spondylitis patients to find disease-linked TCR variants. Peripheral blood was sampled, and synovial fluid was additionally collected from ankylosing spondylitis patients. The full study cohort was made up of about 24 ankylosing spondylitis patients and around 100 healthy donors.

The CDR3 sequence holds 19 residues, the cysteine and phenylalanine included. The kept DNA is CDR3 alone, 57 bases in frame from the first base. The junction shows trimming of 6 bases on V and 9 bases on J, plus 33 bases between the germline ends. CDR1 MGHDK and CDR2 SYGVNS are derived from the germline V gene. What the authors observed across the whole study: A CD8+ phenotype was shown by the disease-linked clones, which were found at relatively low frequencies in peripheral blood. Some TCR beta motif variants had previously been reported in synovial fluid and blood of reactive arthritis patients, which suggested common disease-initiation mechanisms. A TCR beta motif of eight highly homologous amino acid variants appeared characteristic of blood from ankylosing spondylitis patients. According to the report, matched synovial fluid samples from ankylosing spondylitis patients were significantly enriched for the disease-linked clones.

The instrument was an Illumina HiSeq 2500. Quantitative 5'-RACE with molecular barcodes was used to prepare TCR beta libraries. For the original study's pipeline: To identify disease-linked TCR variants, a new computational method was used, one built on a probabilistic model of VDJ rearrangement. TCRdb passed the public sequencing reads through fastp at Q25 and MiXCR, retaining productive beta sequences. Every entry covers one CDR3 protein and lists the most common genes and DNA from its rows. The V and J calls here are based on TCRdb, not the publication. Here the sample has about 840,000 distinct CDR3 sequences; approximately 12% occur a single time. The top ten hold about 0.5% of the sample.

The sequence came from a male donor with ankylosing spondylitis. The sample consisted of blood, either unsorted or a sorted T cell fraction (not recorded which). Here the chain combines TRBV25-1 and TRBJ2-1, with TRBD1 as a weak D call on 9 bases. The DNA reads TGTGCCAGCAGACCCGGGACAGGGAAACCGGGAGGGCGGGGAGGTGAGCAGTTCTTC. This sequence encodes CASRPGTGKPGGRGGEQFF.